This entry lists 13 T cell receptor beta chains sequenced from one sample in a study of OX40 agonist ivuxolimab in advanced cancers. Profiled with immunoSEQ multiplex PCR; TCRdb holds only in-frame clones, not every one. The table lists more than 20,000 clones, around 85% of them singletons. The sequenced sample was CD4+ or CD8+ T cells sorted from blood, obtained in a trial of the OX40 agonist ivuxolimab. The source of these receptors is an adult with an advanced solid tumor such as melanoma, head and neck, liver or kidney cancer.

The V call is TRBV5-4, the J call TRBJ1-2; 9 bases agree with TRBD1. The CDR3 spans 14 residues. Trimming removed 0 bases from V and 6 bases from J; junction bases left unmatched: 3. The germline gives CDR1 SGHNT, CDR2 YYREEE (reference sequence). The CDR3: CASSLAGTGHGYTF. The DNA of the CDR3 is TGTGCCAGCAGCTTGGCCGGGACAGGGCATGGCTACACCTTC.

The rearrangement links TRBV7-8 to TRBJ2-7; D gene unclear. The V gene lost 4 bases and the J gene lost 2 bases, with 12 bases spanning the gap. The germline V gene has CDR1 SGHVS and CDR2 FQNEAQ. The CDR3 length is 14 residues. CDR3 nucleotide sequence: TGTGCCAGCAGCTCCAGTCGAGGACCCTACGAGCAGTACTTC. Its protein is CASSSSRGPYEQYF.

The V gene is TRBV19, the J gene TRBJ2-3; 14 bases map to TRBD2. With 5 bases clipped from V and 5 bases from J, the junction kept 9 bases outside the gene matches. This CDR3 spans 17 amino acids. Germline CDR1 LNHDA, CDR2 SQIVND (reference sequence). CDR3 sequence: CASSSYLTSGRGDTQYF. The CDR3 DNA reads TGTGCCAGTAGTTCGTATTTGACTAGCGGGAGGGGAGATACGCAGTATTTT. Based on the CDR3 plus reference TRBV19 and TRBJ2-3, the full variable domain is DGGITQSPKYLFRKEGQNVTLSCEQNLNHDAMYWYRQDPGQGLRLIYYSQIVNDFQKGDIAEGYSVSREKKESFPLTVTSAQKNPTAFYLCASSSYLTSGRGDTQYFGPGTRLTVL.

The gene calls are TRBV5-8 and TRBJ2-3; D is perhaps TRBD2 (6 bases). V lost 3 bases, J lost 1 base, and 15 bases lay in between. CDR1 is SGHTS, CDR2 YDEGEE, per germline. The CDR3 has 16 amino acids. CDR3 residues: CASSSGGMWGTDTQYF. CDR3 DNA: TGTGCCAGCAGCTCCGGCGGGATGTGGGGCACAGATACGCAGTATTTT. The variable domain in full, completed from reference TRBV5-8 and TRBJ2-3, reads EAGVTQSPTHLIKTRGQQATLRCSPISGHTSVYWYQQALGLGLQFLLWYDEGEERNRGNFPPRFSGRQFPNYSSELNVNALELEDSALYLCASSSGGMWGTDTQYFGPGTRLTVL.

J is TRBJ2-1 and V is TRBV19, with 13 bases identical to TRBD2. The V segment lost 1 base and the J segment 16 bases; nucleotides outside the gene matches: 1. Germline-derived CDR1 and CDR2 are LNHDA and SQIVND (reference sequence). CDR3 size: 12 residues. The CDR3 sequence: CASSIGTSGSFF. CDR3 DNA: TGTGCCAGTAGTATAGGGACTAGCGGGAGTTTCTTC. Full variable domain (rest looked up from reference TRBV19 and TRBJ2-1): DGGITQSPKYLFRKEGQNVTLSCEQNLNHDAMYWYRQDPGQGLRLIYYSQIVNDFQKGDIAEGYSVSREKKESFPLTVTSAQKNPTAFYLCASSIGTSGSFFGPGTRLTVL.

V gene TRBV4-3 combines with J gene TRBJ2-7; 12 nucleotides line up with TRBD2. The CDR3 length is 15 residues. Per germline, CDR1 LGHNA and CDR2 YSLEER. V lost 2 bases and J lost 5; bases outside the gene matches: 4. In nucleotides, the CDR3 is TGCGCCAGCAGCCAACTAGCGGGAGGGTACAACGAGCAGTACTTC. It is translated as CASSQLAGGYNEQYF.

Only a few counts were recorded for this clone. The chain employs TRBV7-9 and TRBJ2-7; TRBD1 matches 8 bases. The V gene end was trimmed by 5 bases and the J gene end by 5 bases; junction bases not matched to a gene: 14. The CDR3 length is 16 residues. Germline CDR1 and CDR2: SEHNR and FQNEAQ (reference sequence). This CDR3 is CASSPGGAGGINEQYF. Written as DNA, the CDR3 is TGTGCCAGCAGCCCAGGTGGGGCAGGGGGCATAAACGAGCAGTACTTC.

The chain joins TRBV27 to TRBJ1-2; 11 bases line up with TRBD1. This CDR3 is built from 15 residues. Trimming took 6 bases from V and 5 from J; bases not matched to a gene: 8. Germline lookup yields CDR1 MNHEY and CDR2 SMNVEV (reference sequence). CDR3 in DNA: TGTGCCAGCAGCATCGGGACAGGGGGGTATTATGGCTACACCTTC. Translated, it gives CASSIGTGGYYGYTF.

This chain connects TRBV11-1 to TRBJ2-5, with 7 bases fitting TRBD1. CDR1 is SGHAT and CDR2 is FQDESV in the germline V gene (reference sequence). The CDR3 is 13 residues long. The junction had 10 bases not matched to a gene; V was cut back by 4 bases and J by 11 bases. DNA of the CDR3: TGTGCCAGCAGCTCGACAGGGACCGAGGAGCAGTACTTC. Amino acid sequence: CASSSTGTEEQYF. The full variable domain, in which reference TRBV11-1 and TRBJ2-5 provide the parts outside the CDR3, is EAEVAQSPRYKITEKSQAVAFWCDPISGHATLYWYRQILGQGPELLVQFQDESVVDDSQLPKDRFSAERLKGVDSTLKIQPAELGDSAMYLCASSSTGTEEQYFGPGTRLLVL.

This clone was counted only a few times. The J gene is TRBJ2-7, the V gene TRBV5-6; TRBD2 is a possible D gene (6 bases). The V and J ends lost 4 bases and 3 bases respectively, with 14 bases between them. Germline CDR1 is SGHDT and CDR2 is YYEEEE. This CDR3 region has 14 residues. The CDR3 sequence is CASSPGTEFYEQYF. The DNA of the CDR3 is TGTGCCAGCAGCCCCGGGACTGAATTCTACGAGCAGTACTTC.

The J gene is TRBJ1-1, the V gene TRBV6-1; the match to TRBD1 covers 7 bases. This CDR3 comprises 15 residues. Trimming removed 7 bases from V and 3 bases from J; junction bases left unmatched: 11. Looked up from germline, CDR1 is MNHNS and CDR2 is SASEGT. CDR3 region: CASILYRGKYTEAFF. The CDR3 nucleotides are TGTGCCAGCATCCTCTACAGGGGAAAGTACACTGAAGCTTTCTTT.

The CDR3 is CASSVGGDNQPQHF. Written as DNA, the CDR3 is TGTGCCAGCAGCGTAGGAGGAGACAATCAGCCCCAGCATTTT. The genes are TRBV9 and TRBJ1-5; no clear D. V was pared by 0 bases and J by 3 bases, with 7 bases between. Germline values: CDR1 SGDLS, CDR2 YYNGEE. The CDR3 is made up of 14 amino acids. Drawing the rest from reference TRBV9 and TRBJ1-5, the complete variable domain is DSGVTQTPKHLITATGQRVTLRCSPRSGDLSVYWYQQSLDQGLQFLIQYYNGEERAKGNILERFSAQQFPDLHSELNLSSLELGDSALYFCASSVGGDNQPQHFGDGTRLSIL.

The rearrangement joins TRBV9 to TRBJ1-1; D not resolved. V gave up 4 bases and J gave up 1 base, with 11 bases separating them. The CDR3 has 14 residues. Per germline, CDR1 SGDLS and CDR2 YYNGEE. In nucleotides, the CDR3 is TGTGCCAGCAGCCCCCGGTTAGGGAACACTGAAGCTTTCTTT. It translates to CASSPRLGNTEAFF.